What follows is one TCR beta chain and its context. Its antigen is as yet unknown. The assay was immunoSEQ multiplex PCR, and TCRdb's table has in-frame clones only and misses some. The sample carries about 96,000 clones, 80% recorded once. This sample was taken from a study of memory CD4+ T cells and cytomegalovirus serostatus. Study at large: This sample comes from healthy Belgian adults, 9 CMV seropositive, roughly 22 seronegative. Regarding the study as a whole: Each of 65 to 75 CMV-associated TCRbeta sequences occurred in one to five individuals.

The CDR3 is 16 amino acids. The trim removed 1 base at V and 7 bases at J, leaving 7 bases unmatched. Germline-derived CDR1 and CDR2 are SGHTA and FQGNSA. Single viable CD3+CD4+CD8-CD45RO+ cells were sorted as the memory CD4+ T cells. Sequenced sample: memory CD4+ T cells from blood. V usage is TRBV7-2 and J usage is TRBJ2-2; TRBD1 aligns across 9 bases. The TCR sequence derives from an adult in good health and CMV-seropositive. The CDR3 DNA reads TGTGCCAGCAGCTTAGGGATCGGGACAGGGATCGGGGAGCTGTTTTTT. Protein: CASSLGIGTGIGELFF.